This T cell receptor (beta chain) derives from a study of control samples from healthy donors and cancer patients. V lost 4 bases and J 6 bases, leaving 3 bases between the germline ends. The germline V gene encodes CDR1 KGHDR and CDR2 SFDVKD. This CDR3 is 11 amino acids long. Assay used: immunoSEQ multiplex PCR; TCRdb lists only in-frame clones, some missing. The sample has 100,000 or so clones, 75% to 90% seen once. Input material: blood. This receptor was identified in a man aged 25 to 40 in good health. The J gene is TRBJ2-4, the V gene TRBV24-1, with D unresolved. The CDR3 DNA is TGTGCCACCAGTGAGCTAAACATTCAGTACTTC. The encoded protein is CATSELNIQYF.